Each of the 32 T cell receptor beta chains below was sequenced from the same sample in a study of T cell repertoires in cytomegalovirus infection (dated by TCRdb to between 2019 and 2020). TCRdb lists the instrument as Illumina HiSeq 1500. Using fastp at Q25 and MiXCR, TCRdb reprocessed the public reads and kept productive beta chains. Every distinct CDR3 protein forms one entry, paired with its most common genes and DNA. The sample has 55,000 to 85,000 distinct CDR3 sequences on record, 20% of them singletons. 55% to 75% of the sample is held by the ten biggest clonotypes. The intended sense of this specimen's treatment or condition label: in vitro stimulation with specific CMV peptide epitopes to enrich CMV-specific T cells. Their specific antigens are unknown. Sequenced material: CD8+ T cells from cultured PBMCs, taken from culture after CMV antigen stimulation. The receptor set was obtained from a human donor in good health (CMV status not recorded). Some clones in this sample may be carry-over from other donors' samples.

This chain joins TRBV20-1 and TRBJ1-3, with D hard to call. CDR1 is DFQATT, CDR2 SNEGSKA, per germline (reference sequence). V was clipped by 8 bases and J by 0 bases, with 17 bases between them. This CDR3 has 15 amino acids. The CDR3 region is CSSHYQAVSGNTIYF. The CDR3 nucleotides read TGCAGTAGCCATTATCAGGCCGTCTCTGGAAACACCATATATTTT.

This chain's CDR3 is CAWSGIGAELFF. CDR3 nucleotide sequence: TGTGCCTGGAGTGGGATTGGGGCCGAACTGTTTTTT. The chain couples TRBV30 to TRBJ1-4; a weak D match, TRBD1 (5 bases). V lost 1 base, J lost 12 bases, and 12 bases lay in between. Germline V gene sequence: CDR1 GTSNPN, CDR2 SVGIG (reference sequence). The CDR3 loop spans 12 amino acids.

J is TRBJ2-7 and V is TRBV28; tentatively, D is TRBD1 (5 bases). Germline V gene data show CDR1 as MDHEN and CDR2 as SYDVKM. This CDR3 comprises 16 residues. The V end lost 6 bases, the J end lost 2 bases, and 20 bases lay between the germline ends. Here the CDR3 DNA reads TGTGCCAGCAGACCGCGTGACAGTCATAAGACCTACGAGCAGTACTTC. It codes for CASRPRDSHKTYEQYF.

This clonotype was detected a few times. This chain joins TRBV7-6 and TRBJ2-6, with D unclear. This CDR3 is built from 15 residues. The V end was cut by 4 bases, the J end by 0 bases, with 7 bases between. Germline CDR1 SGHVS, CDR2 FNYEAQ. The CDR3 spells CASSSGPSGANVLTF. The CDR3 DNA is TGTGCCAGCAGCTCCGGACCCTCTGGGGCCAACGTCCTGACTTTC.

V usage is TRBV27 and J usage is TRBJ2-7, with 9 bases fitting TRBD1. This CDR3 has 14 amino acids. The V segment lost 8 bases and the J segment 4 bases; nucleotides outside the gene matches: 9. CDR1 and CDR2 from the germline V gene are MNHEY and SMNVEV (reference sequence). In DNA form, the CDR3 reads TGTGCCAGCGCAATCACAGGGGGCTTGTACGAGCAGTACTTC. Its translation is CASAITGGLYEQYF.

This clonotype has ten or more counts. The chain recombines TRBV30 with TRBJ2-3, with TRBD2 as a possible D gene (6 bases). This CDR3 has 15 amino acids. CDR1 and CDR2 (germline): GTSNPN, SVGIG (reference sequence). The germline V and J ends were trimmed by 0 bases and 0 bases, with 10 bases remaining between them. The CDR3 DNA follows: TGTGCCTGGAGTGTAGGGCGGGGTAGCACAGATACGCAGTATTTT. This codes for CAWSVGRGSTDTQYF.

CDR3 bases: TGTGCCAGCAGCCACGGGGAGGAGTTACACTATGGCTACACCTTC. It codes for CASSHGEELHYGYTF. The V and J genes are TRBV11-1 and TRBJ1-2; D call uncertain. V was clipped by 5 bases and J by 3 bases, with 16 bases between them. The CDR3 is made up of 15 amino acids. Germline loops: CDR1 SGHAT, CDR2 FQDESV (reference sequence).

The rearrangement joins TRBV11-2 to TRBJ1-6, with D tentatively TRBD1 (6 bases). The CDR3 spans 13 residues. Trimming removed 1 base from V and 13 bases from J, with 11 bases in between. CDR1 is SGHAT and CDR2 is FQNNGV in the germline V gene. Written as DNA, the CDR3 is TGTGCCAGCAGCTTAGTGCAGGGGTCGCCCCTCCACTTT. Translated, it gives CASSLVQGSPLHF.

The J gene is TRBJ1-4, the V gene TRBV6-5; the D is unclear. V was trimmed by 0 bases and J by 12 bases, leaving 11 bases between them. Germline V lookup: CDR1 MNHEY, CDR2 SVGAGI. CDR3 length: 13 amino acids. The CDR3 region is CASSYSMGGELFF. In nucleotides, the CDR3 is TGTGCCAGCAGTTACTCGATGGGCGGCGAACTGTTTTTT.

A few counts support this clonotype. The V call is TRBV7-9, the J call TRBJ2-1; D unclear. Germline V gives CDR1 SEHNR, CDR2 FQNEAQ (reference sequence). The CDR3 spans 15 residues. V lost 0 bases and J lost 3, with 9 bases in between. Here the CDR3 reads CASSLAGPFYNEQFF. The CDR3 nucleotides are TGTGCCAGCAGCTTAGCTGGGCCCTTCTACAATGAGCAGTTCTTC.

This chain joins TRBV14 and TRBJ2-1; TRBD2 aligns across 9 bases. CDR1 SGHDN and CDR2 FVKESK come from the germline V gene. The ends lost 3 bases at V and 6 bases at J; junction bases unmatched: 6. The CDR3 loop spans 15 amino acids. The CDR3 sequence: CASSHFSGGINEQFF. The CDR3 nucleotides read TGTGCCAGCAGCCATTTTAGCGGGGGTATCAATGAGCAGTTCTTC.

Written as DNA, the CDR3 is TGTGCCAGCAGCTTAGGTACAGGAGGAGGCAATCAGCCCCAGCATTTT. This sequence encodes CASSLGTGGGNQPQHF. This sequence joins TRBV7-8 and TRBJ1-5; D perhaps matches TRBD1 (5 bases). This CDR3 comprises 16 residues. Trimming left V 1 base short and J 2 bases short, with 12 bases between. Germline V gives CDR1 SGHVS, CDR2 FQNEAQ.

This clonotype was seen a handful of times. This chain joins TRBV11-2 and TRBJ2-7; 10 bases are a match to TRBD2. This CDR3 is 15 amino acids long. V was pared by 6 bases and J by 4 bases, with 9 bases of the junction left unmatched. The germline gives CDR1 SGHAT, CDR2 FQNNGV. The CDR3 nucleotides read TGTGCCAGCAGGGCTCCTAGCGGGGGAGGGTACGAGCAGTACTTC. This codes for CASRAPSGGGYEQYF. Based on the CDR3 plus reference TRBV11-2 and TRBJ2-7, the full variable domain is EAGVAQSPRYKIIEKRQSVAFWCNPISGHATLYWYQQILGQGPKLLIQFQNNGVVDDSQLPKDRFSAERLKGVDSTLKIQPAKLEDSAVYLCASRAPSGGGYEQYFGPGTRLTVT.

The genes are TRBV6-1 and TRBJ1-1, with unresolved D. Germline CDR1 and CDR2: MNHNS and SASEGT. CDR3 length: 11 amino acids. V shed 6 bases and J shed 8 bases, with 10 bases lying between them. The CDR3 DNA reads TGTGCCAGCAGCTGGGGTGGCGAAGCTTTCTTT. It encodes CASSWGGEAFF.

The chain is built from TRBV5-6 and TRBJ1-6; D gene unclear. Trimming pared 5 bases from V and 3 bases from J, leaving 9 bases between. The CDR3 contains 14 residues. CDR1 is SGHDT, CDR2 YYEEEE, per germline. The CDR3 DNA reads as TGTGCCAGCAGTAGAACAGACTATAATTCACCCCTCCACTTT. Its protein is CASSRTDYNSPLHF.

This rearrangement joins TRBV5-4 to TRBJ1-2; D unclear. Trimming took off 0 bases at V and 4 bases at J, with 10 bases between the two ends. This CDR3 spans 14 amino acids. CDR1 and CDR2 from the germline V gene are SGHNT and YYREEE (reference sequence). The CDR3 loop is CASSLAGDTYGYTF. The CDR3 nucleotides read TGTGCCAGCAGCTTGGCCGGGGATACCTATGGCTACACCTTC.

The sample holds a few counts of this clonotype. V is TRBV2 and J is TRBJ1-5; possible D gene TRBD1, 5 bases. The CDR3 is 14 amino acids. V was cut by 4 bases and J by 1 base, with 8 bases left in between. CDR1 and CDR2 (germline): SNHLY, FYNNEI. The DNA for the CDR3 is TGTGCCAGCAGTGCGGGACTGAGCAATCAGCCCCAGCATTTT. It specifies CASSAGLSNQPQHF.

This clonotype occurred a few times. CDR3 DNA: TGTGCCAGCAGTTTATCCTACTCCTACAATGAGCAGTTCTTC. This translates into CASSLSYSYNEQFF. The genes are TRBV28 and TRBJ2-1, with D unresolved. The CDR3 extends over 14 amino acids. CDR1 is MDHEN and CDR2 is SYDVKM in the germline V gene. Trimming pared 1 base from V and 0 bases from J, leaving 4 bases between.

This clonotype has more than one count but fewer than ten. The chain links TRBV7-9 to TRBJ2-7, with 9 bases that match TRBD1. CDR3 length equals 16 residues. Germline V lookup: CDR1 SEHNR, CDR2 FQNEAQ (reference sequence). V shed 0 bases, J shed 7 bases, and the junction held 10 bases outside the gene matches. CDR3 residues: CASSLAVGQGLREQYF. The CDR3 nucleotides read TGTGCCAGCAGCTTAGCTGTGGGACAGGGACTTAGAGAGCAGTACTTC. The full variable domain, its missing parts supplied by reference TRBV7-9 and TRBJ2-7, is DTGVSQNPRHKITKRGQNVTFRCDPISEHNRLYWYRQTLGQGPEFLTYFQNEAQLEKSRLLSDRFSAERPKGSFSTLEIQRTEQGDSAMYLCASSLAVGQGLREQYFGPGTRLTVT.

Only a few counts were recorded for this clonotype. CDR3 DNA sequence: TGCGCCAGCAGCCAAGTCGGAGGGCCCCCCAAAAGAGGCTACACCTTC. Translated, it gives CASSQVGGPPKRGYTF. The chain has TRBV4-3 and TRBJ1-2; D unresolved. The CDR3 consists of 16 residues. CDR1 and CDR2 (germline): LGHNA, YSLEER. V gave up 1 base and J gave up 8 bases, with 20 bases separating them.

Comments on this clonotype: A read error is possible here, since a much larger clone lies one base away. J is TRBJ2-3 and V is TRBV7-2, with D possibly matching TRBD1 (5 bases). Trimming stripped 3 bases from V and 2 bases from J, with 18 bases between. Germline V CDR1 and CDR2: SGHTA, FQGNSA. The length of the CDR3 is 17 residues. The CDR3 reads CASSFRPVGLDTDTQYF. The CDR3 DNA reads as TGTGCCAGCAGCTTTCGCCCAGTGGGGCTTGACACAGATACGCAGTATTTT.

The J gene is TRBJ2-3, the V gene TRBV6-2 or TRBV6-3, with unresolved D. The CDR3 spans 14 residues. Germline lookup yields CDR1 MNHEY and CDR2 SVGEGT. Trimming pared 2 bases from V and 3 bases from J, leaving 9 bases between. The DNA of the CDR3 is TGTGCCAGCAGTTACATCCGAGATACAGATACGCAGTATTTT. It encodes CASSYIRDTDTQYF.

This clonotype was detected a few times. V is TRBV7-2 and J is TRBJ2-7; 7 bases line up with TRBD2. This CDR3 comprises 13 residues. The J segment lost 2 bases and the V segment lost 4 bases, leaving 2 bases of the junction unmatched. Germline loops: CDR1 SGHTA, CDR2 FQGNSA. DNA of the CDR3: TGTGCCAGCAGCTATGGACTAGCCTACGAGCAGTACTTC. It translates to CASSYGLAYEQYF.

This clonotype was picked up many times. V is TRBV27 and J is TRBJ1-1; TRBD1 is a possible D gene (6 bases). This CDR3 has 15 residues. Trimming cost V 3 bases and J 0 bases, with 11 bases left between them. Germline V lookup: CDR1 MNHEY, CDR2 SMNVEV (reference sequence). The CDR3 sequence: CASSLYRDMNTEAFF. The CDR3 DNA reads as TGTGCCAGCAGTTTGTACAGGGACATGAACACTGAAGCTTTCTTT.

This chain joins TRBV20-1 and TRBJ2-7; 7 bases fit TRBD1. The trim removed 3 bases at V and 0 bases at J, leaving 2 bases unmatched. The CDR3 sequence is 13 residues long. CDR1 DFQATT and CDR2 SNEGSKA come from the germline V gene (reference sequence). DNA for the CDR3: TGCAGTGCTAGGGGGACAGTCTCCTACGAGCAGTACTTC. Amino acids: CSARGTVSYEQYF.

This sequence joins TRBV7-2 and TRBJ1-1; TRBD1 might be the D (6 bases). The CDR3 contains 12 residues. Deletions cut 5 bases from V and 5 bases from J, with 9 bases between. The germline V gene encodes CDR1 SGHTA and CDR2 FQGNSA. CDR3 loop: CASSGGGTEAFF. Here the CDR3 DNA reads TGTGCCAGCAGCGGAGGGGGGACTGAAGCTTTCTTT.

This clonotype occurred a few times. Here the CDR3 DNA reads TGCGCCAGCAGCCCCACAGGGGGCTACAATGAGCAGTTCTTC. Protein: CASSPTGGYNEQFF. This chain joins TRBV4-1 and TRBJ2-1, with TRBD1 identical over 8 bases. The V gene end was trimmed by 4 bases and the J gene end by 3 bases; junction bases not matched to a gene: 2. CDR3 length equals 14 residues. Germline values: CDR1 MGHRA, CDR2 YSYEKL.

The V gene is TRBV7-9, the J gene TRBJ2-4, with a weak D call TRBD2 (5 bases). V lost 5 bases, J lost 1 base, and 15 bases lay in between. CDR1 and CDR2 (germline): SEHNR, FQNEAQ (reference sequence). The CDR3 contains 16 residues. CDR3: CASSTSLGLAKNIQYF. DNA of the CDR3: TGTGCCAGCAGCACTAGTCTAGGCCTTGCCAAAAACATTCAGTACTTC.

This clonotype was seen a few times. The CDR3 sequence: CASSAPQITDTGELFF. CDR3 bases: TGTGCCAGCAGCGCTCCGCAAATAACCGACACCGGGGAGCTGTTTTTT. V gene TRBV7-9 combines with J gene TRBJ2-2; D uncertain. Germline loops: CDR1 SEHNR, CDR2 FQNEAQ (reference sequence). The V and J ends lost 5 bases and 3 bases respectively, with 16 bases between them. The CDR3 runs to 16 residues.

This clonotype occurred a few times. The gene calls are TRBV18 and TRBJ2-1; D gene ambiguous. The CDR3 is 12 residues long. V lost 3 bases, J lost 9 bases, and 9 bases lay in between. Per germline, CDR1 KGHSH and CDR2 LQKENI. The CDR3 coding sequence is TGTGCCAGCTCACCGGGTGGGCTTGAGCAGTTCTTC. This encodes CASSPGGLEQFF.

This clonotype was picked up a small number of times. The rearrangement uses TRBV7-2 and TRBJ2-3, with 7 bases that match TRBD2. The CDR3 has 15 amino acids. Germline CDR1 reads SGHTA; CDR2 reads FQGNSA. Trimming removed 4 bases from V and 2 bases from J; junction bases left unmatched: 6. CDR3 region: CASSYGAGYTDTQYF. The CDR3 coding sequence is TGTGCCAGCAGCTACGGAGCGGGGTACACAGATACGCAGTATTTT. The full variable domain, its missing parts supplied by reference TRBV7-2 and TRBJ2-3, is GAGVSQSPSNKVTEKGKDVELRCDPISGHTALYWYRQSLGQGLEFLIYFQGNSAPDKSGLPSDRFSAERTGGSVSTLTIQRTQQEDSAVYLCASSYGAGYTDTQYFGPGTRLTVL.

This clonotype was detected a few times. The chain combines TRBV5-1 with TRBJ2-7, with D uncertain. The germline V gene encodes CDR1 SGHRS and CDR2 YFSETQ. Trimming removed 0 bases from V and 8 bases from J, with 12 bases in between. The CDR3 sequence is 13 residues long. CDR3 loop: CASSLGSRKQQYF. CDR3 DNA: TGCGCCAGCAGCTTGGGGTCTAGAAAACAGCAGTACTTC.